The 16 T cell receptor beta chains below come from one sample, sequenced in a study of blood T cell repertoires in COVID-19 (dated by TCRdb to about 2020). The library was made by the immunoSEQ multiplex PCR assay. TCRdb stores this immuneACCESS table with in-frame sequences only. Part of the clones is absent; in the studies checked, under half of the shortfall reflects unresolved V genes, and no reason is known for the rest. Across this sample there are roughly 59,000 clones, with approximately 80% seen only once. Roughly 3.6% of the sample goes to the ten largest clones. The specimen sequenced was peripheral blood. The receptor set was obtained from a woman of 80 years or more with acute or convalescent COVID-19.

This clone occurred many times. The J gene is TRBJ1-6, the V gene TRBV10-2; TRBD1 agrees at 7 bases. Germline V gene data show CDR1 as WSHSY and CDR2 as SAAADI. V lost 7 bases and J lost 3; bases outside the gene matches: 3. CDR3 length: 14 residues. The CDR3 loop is CASMTGFYNSPLHF. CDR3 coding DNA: TGCGCCAGCATGACAGGGTTCTATAATTCACCCCTCCACTTT.

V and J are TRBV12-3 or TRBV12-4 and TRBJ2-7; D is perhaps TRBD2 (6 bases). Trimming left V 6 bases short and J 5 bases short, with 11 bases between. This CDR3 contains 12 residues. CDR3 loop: CASSPGTDEQYF. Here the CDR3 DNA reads TGTGCCAGCAGCCCCGGGACTGACGAGCAGTACTTC.

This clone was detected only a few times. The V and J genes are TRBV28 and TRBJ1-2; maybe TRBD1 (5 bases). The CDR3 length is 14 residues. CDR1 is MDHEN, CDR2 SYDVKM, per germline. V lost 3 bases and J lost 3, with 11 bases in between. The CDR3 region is CASSFGQGYYGYTF. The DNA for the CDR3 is TGTGCCAGCAGTTTTGGGCAGGGTTACTATGGCTACACCTTC.

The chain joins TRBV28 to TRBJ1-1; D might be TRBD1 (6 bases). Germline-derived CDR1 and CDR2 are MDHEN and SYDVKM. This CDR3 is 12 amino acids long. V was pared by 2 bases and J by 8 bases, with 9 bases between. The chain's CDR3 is CASSLDRTEAFF. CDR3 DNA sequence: TGTGCCAGCAGTTTAGACAGGACGGAAGCTTTCTTT.

The CDR3 DNA reads as TGCAGTGCCGGGGACACCCAAAAGGCTTTCTTT. This translates into CSAGDTQKAFF. V is TRBV20-1 and J is TRBJ1-1, with D possibly matching TRBD1 (6 bases). This CDR3 has 11 amino acids. CDR1 and CDR2 (germline): DFQATT, SNEGSKA (reference sequence). V dropped 6 bases and J dropped 11 bases, with 16 bases sitting between them.

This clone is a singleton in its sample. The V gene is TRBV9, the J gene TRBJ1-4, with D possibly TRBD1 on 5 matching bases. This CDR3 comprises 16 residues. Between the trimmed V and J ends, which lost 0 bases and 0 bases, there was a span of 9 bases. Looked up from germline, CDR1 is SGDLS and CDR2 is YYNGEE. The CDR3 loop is CASSVGGGSTNEKLFF. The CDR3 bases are TGTGCCAGCAGCGTAGGCGGGGGTTCAACTAATGAAAAACTGTTTTTT. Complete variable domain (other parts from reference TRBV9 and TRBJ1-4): DSGVTQTPKHLITATGQRVTLRCSPRSGDLSVYWYQQSLDQGLQFLIQYYNGEERAKGNILERFSAQQFPDLHSELNLSSLELGDSALYFCASSVGGGSTNEKLFFGSGTQLSVL.

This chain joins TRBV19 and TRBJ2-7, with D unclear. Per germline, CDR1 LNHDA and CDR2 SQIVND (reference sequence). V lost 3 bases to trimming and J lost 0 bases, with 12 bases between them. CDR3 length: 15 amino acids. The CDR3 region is CASSMALGTSYEQYF. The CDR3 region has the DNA TGTGCCAGTAGTATGGCGTTGGGCACCTCCTACGAGCAGTACTTC.

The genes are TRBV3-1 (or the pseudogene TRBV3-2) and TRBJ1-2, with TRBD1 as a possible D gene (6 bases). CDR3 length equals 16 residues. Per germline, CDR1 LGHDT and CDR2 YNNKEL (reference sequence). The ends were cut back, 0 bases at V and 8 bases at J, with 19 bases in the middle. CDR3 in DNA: TGTGCCAGCAGCCAAGAAGGGAGAAGCGGGGGCGGAGGCTACACCTTC. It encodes CASSQEGRSGGGGYTF.

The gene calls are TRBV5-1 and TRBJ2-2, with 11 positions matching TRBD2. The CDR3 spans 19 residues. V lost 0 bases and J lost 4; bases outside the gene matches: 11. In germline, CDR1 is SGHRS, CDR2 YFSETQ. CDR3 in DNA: TGCGCCAGCAGCTTGGCCTCTCTAACTAGCGGGAGCTTCACCGGGGAGCTGTTTTTT. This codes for CASSLASLTSGSFTGELFF.

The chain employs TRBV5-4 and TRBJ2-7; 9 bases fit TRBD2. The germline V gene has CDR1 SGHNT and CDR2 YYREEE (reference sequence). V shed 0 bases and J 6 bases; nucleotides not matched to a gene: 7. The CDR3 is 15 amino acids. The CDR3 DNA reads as TGTGCCAGCAGCTTGGGTAGCGGGAGATTATCCGAGCAGTACTTC. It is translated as CASSLGSGRLSEQYF. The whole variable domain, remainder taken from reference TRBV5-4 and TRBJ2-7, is ETGVTQSPTHLIKTRGQQVTLRCSSQSGHNTVSWYQQALGQGPQFIFQYYREEENGRGNFPPRFSGLQFPNYSSELNVNALELDDSALYLCASSLGSGRLSEQYFGPGTRLTVT.

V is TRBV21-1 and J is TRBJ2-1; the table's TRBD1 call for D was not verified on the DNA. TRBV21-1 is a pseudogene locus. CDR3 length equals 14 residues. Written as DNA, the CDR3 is TGTGCCAGCAGCAAGGGGACAGGACCACCGCGGCAGTTCTTC. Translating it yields CASSKGTGPPRQFF.

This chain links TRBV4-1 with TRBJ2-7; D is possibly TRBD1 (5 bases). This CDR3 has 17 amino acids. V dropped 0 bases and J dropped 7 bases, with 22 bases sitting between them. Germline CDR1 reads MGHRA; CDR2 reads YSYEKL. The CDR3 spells CASSQESESAQGWEQYF. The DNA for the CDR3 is TGCGCCAGCAGCCAAGAAAGCGAGTCGGCGCAGGGATGGGAGCAGTACTTC.

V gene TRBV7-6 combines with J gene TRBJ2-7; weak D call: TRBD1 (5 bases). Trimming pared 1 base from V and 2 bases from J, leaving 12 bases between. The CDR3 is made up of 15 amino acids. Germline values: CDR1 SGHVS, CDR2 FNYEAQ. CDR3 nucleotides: TGTGCCAGCAGCTTAGAAGCCAGGGCAACCTACGAGCAGTACTTC. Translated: CASSLEARATYEQYF.

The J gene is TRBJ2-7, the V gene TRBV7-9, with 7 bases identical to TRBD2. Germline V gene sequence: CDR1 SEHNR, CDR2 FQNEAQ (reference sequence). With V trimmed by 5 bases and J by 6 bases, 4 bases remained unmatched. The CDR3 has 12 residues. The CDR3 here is CASSRGGSEQYF. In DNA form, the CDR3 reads TGTGCCAGCAGCCGCGGGGGATCCGAGCAGTACTTC.

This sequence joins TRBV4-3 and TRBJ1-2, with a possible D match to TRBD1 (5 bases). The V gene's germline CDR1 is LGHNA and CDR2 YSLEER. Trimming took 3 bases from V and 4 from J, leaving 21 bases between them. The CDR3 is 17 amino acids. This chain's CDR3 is CASSHQREGWASYGYTF. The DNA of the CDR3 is TGCGCCAGCAGCCATCAAAGGGAGGGGTGGGCGAGCTATGGCTACACCTTC.

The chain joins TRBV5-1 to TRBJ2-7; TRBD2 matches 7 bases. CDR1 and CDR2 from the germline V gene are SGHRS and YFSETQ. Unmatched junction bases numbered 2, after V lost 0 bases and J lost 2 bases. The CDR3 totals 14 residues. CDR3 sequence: CASSLAGGAYEQYF. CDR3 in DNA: TGCGCCAGCAGCTTGGCGGGGGGTGCCTACGAGCAGTACTTC.